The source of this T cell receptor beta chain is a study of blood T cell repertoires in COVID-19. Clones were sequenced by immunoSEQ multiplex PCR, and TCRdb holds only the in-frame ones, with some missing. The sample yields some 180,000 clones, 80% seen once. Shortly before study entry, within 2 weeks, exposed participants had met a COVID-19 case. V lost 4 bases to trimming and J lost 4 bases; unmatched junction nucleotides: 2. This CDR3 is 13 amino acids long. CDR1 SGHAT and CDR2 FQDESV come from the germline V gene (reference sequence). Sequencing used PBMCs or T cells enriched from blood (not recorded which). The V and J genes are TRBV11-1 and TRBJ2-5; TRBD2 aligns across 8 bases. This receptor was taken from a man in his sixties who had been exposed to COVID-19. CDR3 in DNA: TGTGCCAGCAGCTCCGGGACTAGAGAGACCCAGTACTTC. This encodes CASSSGTRETQYF.